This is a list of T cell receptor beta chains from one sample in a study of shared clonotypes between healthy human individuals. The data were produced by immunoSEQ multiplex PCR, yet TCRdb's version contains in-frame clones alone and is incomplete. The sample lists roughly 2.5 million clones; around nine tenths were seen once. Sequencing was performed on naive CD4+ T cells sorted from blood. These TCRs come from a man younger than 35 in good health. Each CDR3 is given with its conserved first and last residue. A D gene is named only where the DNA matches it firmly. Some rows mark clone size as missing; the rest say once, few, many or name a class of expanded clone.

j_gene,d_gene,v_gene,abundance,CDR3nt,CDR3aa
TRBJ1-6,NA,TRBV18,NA,TGTGCCAGCTCACTACCGGGACAAACTAATTCACCCCTCCACTTT,CASSLPGQTNSPLHF
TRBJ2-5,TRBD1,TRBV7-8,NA,TGTGCCAGCAGCTCGACGGGGACAGGGTGGGAGACCCAGTACTTC,CASSSTGTGWETQYF
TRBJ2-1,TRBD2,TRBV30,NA,TGTGCCTGGAGTGTAGGACTAGCGGGAACCAATGAGCAGTTCTTC,CAWSVGLAGTNEQFF
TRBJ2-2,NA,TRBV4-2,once,TGTGCCAGCAGCCAAGAGACTACAACGAACACCGGGGAGCTGTTTTTT,CASSQETTTNTGELFF
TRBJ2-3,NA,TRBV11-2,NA,TGTGCCAGCAGCTTTCGCGAAGATACGCAGTATTTT,CASSFREDTQYF
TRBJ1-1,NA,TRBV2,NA,TGTGCCAGCAGTGAAATATGGACAGTAGCCACTGAAGCTTTCTTT,CASSEIWTVATEAFF
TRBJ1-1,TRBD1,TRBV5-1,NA,TGCGCCAGCAGCTTAAGGACAGGGGGGACTGAAGCTTTCTTT,CASSLRTGGTEAFF
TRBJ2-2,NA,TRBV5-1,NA,TGCGCCAGCAAACTCCAGGGCACCGACACCGGGGAGCTGTTTTTT,CASKLQGTDTGELFF
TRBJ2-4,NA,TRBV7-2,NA,TGTGCCAGCAGCTTTCCGACAGGCCCAGCCAAAAACATTCAGTACTTC,CASSFPTGPAKNIQYF
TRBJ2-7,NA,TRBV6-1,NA,TGTGCCAGCAGTTCCTCCTGGGCCTACGAGCAGTACTTC,CASSSSWAYEQYF
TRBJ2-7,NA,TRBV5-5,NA,TGTGCCAGCAGCTTGGAGCGGTACTACGAGCAGTACTTC,CASSLERYYEQYF
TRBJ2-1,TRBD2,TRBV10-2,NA,TGCGCCAGCAGCCCGACTAGCGGGAGAGGCTACAATGAGCAGTTCTTC,CASSPTSGRGYNEQFF
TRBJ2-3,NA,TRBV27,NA,TGTGCCAGCAGTTTCGTGAGAGGTTCACTCACAGATACGCAGTATTTT,CASSFVRGSLTDTQYF
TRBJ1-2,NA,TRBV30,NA,TGTGCCTGGAGTGGGGGCCTAGGCTACACCTTC,CAWSGGLGYTF
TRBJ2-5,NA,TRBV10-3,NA,TGTGCCATCAGTGGGAGGACAGACCAAGAGACCCAGTACTTC,CAISGRTDQETQYF
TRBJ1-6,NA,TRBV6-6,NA,TGTGCCAGCAGTTACGGAGGGCTGGGAAATTCACCCCTCCACTTT,CASSYGGLGNSPLHF
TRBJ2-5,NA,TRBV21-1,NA,TGTGCCAGCAGCAATCTCGGGTCTCGGGATTTTGAGACCCAGTACTTC,CASSNLGSRDFETQYF
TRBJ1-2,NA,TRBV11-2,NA,TGTGCCAGCAGCTTAGAAGGTATCGCGGGCTACACCTTC,CASSLEGIAGYTF
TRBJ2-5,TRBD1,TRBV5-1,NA,TGCGCCAGCAGCTTGGGGAACCTACAGGGGGCTAGGGAGACCCAGTACTTC,CASSLGNLQGARETQYF
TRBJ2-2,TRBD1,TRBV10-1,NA,TGCGCCAGCAGCGGTCCACCGGGACAGAGTTTGTCCGGGGAGCTGTTTTTT,CASSGPPGQSLSGELFF
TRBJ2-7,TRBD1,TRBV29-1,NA,TGCAGCGGGCAGGGGGCAAGGGAGCAGTACTTC,CSGQGAREQYF
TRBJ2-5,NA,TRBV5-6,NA,TGTGCCAGCAGCGGGCAGGCGGGCGTAGAGACCCAGTACTTC,CASSGQAGVETQYF
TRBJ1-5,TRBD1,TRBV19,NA,TGTGCCAGTAGTTGGGACAGAGATCAGCCCCAGCATTTT,CASSWDRDQPQHF
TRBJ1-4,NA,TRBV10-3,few,TGTGCCATCAGTGGGACACCAACTAATGAAAAACTGTTTTTT,CAISGTPTNEKLFF
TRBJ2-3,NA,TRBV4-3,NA,TGCGCCAGCAGCCAAGCTCCGGAGGTAGCGGGACAGGAAGGGGATACGCAGTATTTT,CASSQAPEVAGQEGDTQYF
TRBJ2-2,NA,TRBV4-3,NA,TGCGCCAGCAGCCAAGATCCAACAGCTGCGAACACCGGGGAGCTGTTTTTT,CASSQDPTAANTGELFF
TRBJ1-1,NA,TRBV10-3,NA,TGTGCCATCAGGGACGGAAAGAACACTGAAGCTTTCTTT,CAIRDGKNTEAFF
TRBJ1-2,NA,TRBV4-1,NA,TGCGCCAGCAGCCAAGATCCCGGGTTTATGGGCTATGGCTACACCTTC,CASSQDPGFMGYGYTF
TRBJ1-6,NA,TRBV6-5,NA,TGTGCCAGCAGGGTCTCCGGGATCGATAATTCACCCCTCCACTTT,CASRVSGIDNSPLHF
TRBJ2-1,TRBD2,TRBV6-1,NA,TGTGCCAGCAGTCTACTAGCGGACTCCTACAATGAGCAGTTCTTC,CASSLLADSYNEQFF
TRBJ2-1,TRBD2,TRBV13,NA,TGTGCCAGCAGCGCCCCCGTGGGGGGGGTCTCCTACAATGAGCAGTTCTTC,CASSAPVGGVSYNEQFF
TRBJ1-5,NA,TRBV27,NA,TGTGCCAGCAGTAGTACAGGGAAGAGCAATCAGCCCCAGCATTTT,CASSSTGKSNQPQHF
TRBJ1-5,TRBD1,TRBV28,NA,TGTGCCAGCAGCTTACTGGGACAGGGAGTTAGCAATCAGCCCCAGCATTTT,CASSLLGQGVSNQPQHF
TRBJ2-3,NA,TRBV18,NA,TGTGCCAGCTCACCCCTCTTGATGGCGGTTACTGCGCCCACAGATACGCAGTATTTT,CASSPLLMAVTAPTDTQYF
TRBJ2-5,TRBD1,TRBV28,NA,TGTGCCACCAGGGGACAGGGGCGGGAGACCCAGTACTTC,CATRGQGRETQYF
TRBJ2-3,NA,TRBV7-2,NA,TGTGCCAGCAGCTTACAAGGCGCAGATACGCAGTATTTT,CASSLQGADTQYF
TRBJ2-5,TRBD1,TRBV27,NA,TGTGCCAGCAGAAGGACAGGGAAAGAGACCCAGTACTTC,CASRRTGKETQYF
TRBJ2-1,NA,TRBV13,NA,TGTGCCAGCAGCCCCCCGAGTGGTGAGCAGTTCTTC,CASSPPSGEQFF
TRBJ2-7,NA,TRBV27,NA,TGTGCCAGCAGTTTCTACCCGGGACAAAACCACGAGCAGTACTTC,CASSFYPGQNHEQYF
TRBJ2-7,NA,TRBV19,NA,TGTGCCAGTAGTAGTCAAACCGGGACAAGATCCTACGAGCAGTACTTC,CASSSQTGTRSYEQYF
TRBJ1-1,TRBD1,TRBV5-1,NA,TGCGCCAGCACCAAAGGACAGGCCACTGAAGCTTTCTTT,CASTKGQATEAFF
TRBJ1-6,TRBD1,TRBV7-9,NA,TGTGCCAGCAGCTTGGGACAGTCATATAATTCACCCCTCCACTTT,CASSLGQSYNSPLHF